A single sample is the source of the 18 T cell receptor beta chains below, sequenced in a study of patients and donors after allogeneic stem cell transplantation (TCRdb year 2020). Libraries were built with RT-PCR. Sequencing relied on a NextSeq 550. TCRdb passed the public sequencing reads through fastp at Q25 and MiXCR, retaining productive beta sequences. Records with the same CDR3 protein are collapsed into one entry carrying the most frequent genes and DNA. The sample table holds some 150,000 distinct CDR3 sequences, of which approximately 35% were seen once. The ten most abundant clones make up 50% of the sample. Source material: blood, either unsorted or a sorted T cell fraction (not recorded which). The receptors come from a human donor who was either an allogeneic HSCT recipient or a stem cell or donor lymphocyte infusion donor (not recorded which). It is not recorded whose cells these are; they may come from a transplant donor.

This chain uses TRBV12-3 or TRBV12-4 with TRBJ2-3; 9 bases are a match to TRBD1. The CDR3 spans 15 residues. V gave up 6 bases and J gave up 2 bases; unmatched junction bases: 6. CDR3 region: CASRSGQGFTDTQYF. CDR3 nucleotide sequence: TGTGCCAGCAGGTCGGGACAGGGCTTCACAGATACGCAGTATTTT.

CDR3 in amino acids: CASSLGAPGQGWKTQYF. The CDR3 DNA sequence: TGTGCCAGCAGCTTAGGAGCTCCCGGACAGGGCTGGAAGACCCAGTACTTC. The gene calls are TRBV7-8 and TRBJ2-5; the match to TRBD1 covers 8 bases. CDR3 length: 17 residues. The trim removed 1 base at V and 6 bases at J, leaving 13 bases unmatched. Looked up from germline, CDR1 is SGHVS and CDR2 is FQNEAQ.

This clonotype was seen only a few times. The chain couples TRBV9 to TRBJ1-2; 8 bases match TRBD1. With 3 bases clipped from V and 4 bases from J, the junction kept 14 bases outside the gene matches. This CDR3 spans 17 amino acids. Germline lookup yields CDR1 SGDLS and CDR2 YYNGEE. CDR3 in DNA: TGTGCCAGCAGCGCTTCGGACAGGGATATTTGGCGCTATGGCTACACCTTC. This gives the protein CASSASDRDIWRYGYTF.

The chain is built from TRBV28 and TRBJ1-4; tentatively, D is TRBD1 (5 bases). Germline V CDR1 and CDR2: MDHEN, SYDVKM. V was trimmed by 5 bases and J by 6 bases, leaving 16 bases between them. The CDR3 is 15 residues long. This CDR3 reads CASSLLASGDEKLFF. The CDR3 DNA sequence: TGTGCCAGCAGTCTCCTCGCCTCGGGGGATGAAAAACTGTTTTTT. Complete variable domain (other parts from reference TRBV28 and TRBJ1-4): DVKVTQSSRYLVKRTGEKVFLECVQDMDHENMFWYRQDPGLGLRLIYFSYDVKMKEKGDIPEGYSVSREKKERFSLILESASTNQTSMYLCASSLLASGDEKLFFGSGTQLSVL.

This chain links TRBV10-3 with TRBJ2-7, with D possibly matching TRBD1 (5 bases). V shed 4 bases and J shed 4 bases, with 5 bases lying between them. The CDR3 loop spans 11 amino acids. The germline gives CDR1 ENHRY, CDR2 SYGVKD. The CDR3, as DNA: TGTGCCATCAGTGGGACATACGAGCAGTACTTC. Translation gives CAISGTYEQYF.

This clonotype has only a few counts. This chain links TRBV7-2 with TRBJ1-4, with a possible D match to TRBD1 (5 bases). The V gene lost 4 bases and the J gene lost 7 bases, with 13 bases spanning the gap. CDR1 SGHTA and CDR2 FQGNSA come from the germline V gene. This CDR3 region has 14 residues. The chain's CDR3 is CASSSRWGSEKLFF. CDR3 DNA sequence: TGTGCCAGCAGCTCGAGGTGGGGGAGTGAAAAACTGTTTTTT.

The chain uses TRBV3-1 and TRBJ2-5, with unresolved D. Germline assignment: CDR1 LGHDT and CDR2 YNNKEL (reference sequence). Trimming took 1 base from V and 11 from J, leaving 8 bases between them. CDR3 length: 11 residues. The CDR3 spells CASSQAEEQYF. The CDR3 nucleotides are TGTGCCAGCAGCCAAGCAGAGGAACAGTACTTC.

This clonotype was seen more than once but under ten times. CDR3 sequence reads: CASSEILGGVNTEAFF. The CDR3 nucleotides are TGTGCCAGCAGTGAGATCTTGGGGGGAGTTAACACTGAAGCTTTCTTT. This chain connects TRBV6-6 to TRBJ1-1; a possible D gene is TRBD1 (5 bases). The V and J ends lost 5 bases and 2 bases respectively, with 18 bases between them. The CDR3 extends over 16 amino acids. Germline V gene data show CDR1 as MNHNY and CDR2 as SVGAGI (reference sequence).

V usage is TRBV12-3 or TRBV12-4 and J usage is TRBJ2-1; the D is unclear. Trimming shortened V by 1 base and J by 10 bases, and 8 bases separated the two germline ends. The CDR3 extends over 12 amino acids. The CDR3 sequence is CASSLVAVEQFF. Here the CDR3 DNA reads TGTGCCAGCAGTTTAGTTGCAGTCGAGCAGTTCTTC.

The chain carries TRBV4-2 and TRBJ1-4, with D hard to call. Germline V CDR1 and CDR2: LGHNA, YNFKEQ. Trimming cost V 4 bases and J 1 base, with 19 bases left between them. This CDR3 contains 18 residues. The CDR3 sequence: CASSPEPGLLGTNEKLFF. In DNA form, the CDR3 reads TGTGCCAGCAGCCCAGAACCGGGTCTCCTTGGAACTAATGAAAAACTGTTTTTT.

This clonotype was counted only a few times. Here the CDR3 reads CSASTGMGYTF. In DNA form, the CDR3 reads TGCAGCGCCTCGACAGGGATGGGCTACACCTTC. V gene TRBV29-1 combines with J gene TRBJ1-2; 7 nucleotides line up with TRBD1. Germline V gene sequence: CDR1 SQVTM, CDR2 ANQGSEA. This CDR3 region has 11 residues. Losses at the gene ends were 7 bases for V and 8 bases for J; bases not matched to a gene: 7. Variable domain in full (rest from reference TRBV29-1 and TRBJ1-2): SAVISQKPSRDICQRGTSLTIQCQVDSQVTMMFWYRQQPGQSLTLIATANQGSEATYESGFVIDKFPISRPNLTFSTLTVSNMSPEDSSIYLCSASTGMGYTFGSGTRLTVV.

The genes are TRBV6-5 and TRBJ2-6, with TRBD2 as a possible D gene (5 bases). Germline V gene data show CDR1 as MNHEY and CDR2 as SVGAGI. The CDR3 has 15 amino acids. V dropped 6 bases and J dropped 5 bases, with 14 bases sitting between them. The CDR3 here is CASRDGDRWANVLTF. CDR3 DNA: TGTGCCAGCAGGGACGGGGATCGGTGGGCCAACGTCCTGACTTTC.

This clonotype was recorded at least ten times. The chain carries TRBV10-3 and TRBJ1-1; TRBD1 might be the D (5 bases). CDR1 and CDR2 (germline): ENHRY, SYGVKD. V lost 0 bases to trimming and J lost 4 bases, with 6 bases between them. The CDR3 loop spans 13 amino acids. CDR3 amino acids: CAISESGGTEAFF. The CDR3 DNA sequence: TGTGCCATCAGTGAGTCGGGGGGCACTGAAGCTTTCTTT.

This sequence joins TRBV7-8 and TRBJ2-1; perhaps TRBD1 as D (6 bases). This CDR3 has 16 residues. Trimming removed 0 bases from V and 2 bases from J, with 11 bases in between. From germline, CDR1 is SGHVS and CDR2 FQNEAQ. CDR3 in amino acids: CASSLAQGFPYNEQFF. The CDR3 DNA follows: TGTGCCAGCAGCTTAGCGCAGGGGTTTCCCTACAATGAGCAGTTCTTC.

This clonotype has only a few counts. The CDR3 loop reads CASSSMMNTEAFF. CDR3 in DNA: TGTGCCAGCAGTTCAATGATGAACACTGAAGCTTTCTTT. The rearrangement links TRBV12-3 or TRBV12-4 to TRBJ1-1, with D unresolved. V lost 4 bases, J lost 0 bases, and 6 bases lay in between. CDR3 length: 13 residues.

This clonotype turned up a few times. The chain is built from TRBV29-1 and TRBJ1-1, with 10 bases matching TRBD1. The germline V gene encodes CDR1 SQVTM and CDR2 ANQGSEA. The CDR3 length is 15 residues. V lost 1 base, J lost 1 base, and 3 bases stayed unmatched. The CDR3 DNA reads TGCAGCGTTGAAGGGGACAGGGGCCAGAACACTGAAGCTTTCTTT. Encoded protein: CSVEGDRGQNTEAFF. Using reference TRBV29-1 and TRBJ1-1 for the parts outside the CDR3, the full variable domain is SAVISQKPSRDICQRGTSLTIQCQVDSQVTMMFWYRQQPGQSLTLIATANQGSEATYESGFVIDKFPISRPNLTFSTLTVSNMSPEDSSIYLCSVEGDRGQNTEAFFGQGTRLTVV.

V gene TRBV3-1 combines with J gene TRBJ2-5; D may be TRBD1 (6 bases). The CDR3 covers 13 residues. From germline, CDR1 is LGHDT and CDR2 YNNKEL (reference sequence). With 7 bases removed from V and 5 bases from J, the gap between germline ends came to 14 bases. As DNA, the CDR3 is TGTGCCAGCATCCCAGGGGTAGGGGAGACCCAGTACTTC. Protein sequence: CASIPGVGETQYF.

V gene TRBV7-2 combines with J gene TRBJ1-5; D is unresolved. Germline V gives CDR1 SGHTA, CDR2 FQGNSA. V shed 1 base and J shed 8 bases, with 9 bases lying between them. The CDR3 covers 13 residues. The CDR3 protein is CASSLVSAEPQHF. The CDR3 nucleotides are TGTGCCAGCAGCTTAGTTTCTGCAGAGCCCCAGCATTTT.